This TCR beta chain was found in a study of blood T cell repertoires in COVID-19. The method was immunoSEQ multiplex PCR; TCRdb's version includes in-frame clones alone and lacks a portion of them. The data hold some 270,000 clones, with around nine tenths observed a single time. The sample was peripheral blood. This clonotype was obtained from a man aged 35-49 years with active or convalescent COVID-19.

CDR3 sequence: CASSLGKGGNYGYTF. CDR3 nucleotides: TGTGCCAGCAGCTTAGGGAAGGGGGGGAACTATGGCTACACCTTC. The chain is built from TRBV7-2 and TRBJ1-2; tentatively, D is TRBD1 (6 bases). Trimming took 1 base from V and 2 from J, leaving 11 bases between them. Germline V gives CDR1 SGHTA, CDR2 FQGNSA. The CDR3 length is 15 residues.